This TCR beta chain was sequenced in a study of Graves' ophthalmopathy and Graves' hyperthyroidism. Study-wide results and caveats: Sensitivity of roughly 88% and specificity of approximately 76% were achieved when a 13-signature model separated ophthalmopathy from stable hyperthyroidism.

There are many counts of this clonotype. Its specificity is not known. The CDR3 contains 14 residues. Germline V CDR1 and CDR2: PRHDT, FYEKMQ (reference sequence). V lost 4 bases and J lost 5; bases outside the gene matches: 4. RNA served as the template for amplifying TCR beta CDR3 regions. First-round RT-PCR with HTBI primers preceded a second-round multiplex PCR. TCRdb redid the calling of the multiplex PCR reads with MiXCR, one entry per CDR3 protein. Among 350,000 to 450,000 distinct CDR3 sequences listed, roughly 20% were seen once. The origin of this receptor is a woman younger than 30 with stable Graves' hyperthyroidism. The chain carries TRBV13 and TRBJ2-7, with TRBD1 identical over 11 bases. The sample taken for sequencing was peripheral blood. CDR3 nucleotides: TGTGCCAGCAGCTCCGGACAGGGGGCCAACGAGCAGTACTTC. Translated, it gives CASSSGQGANEQYF.